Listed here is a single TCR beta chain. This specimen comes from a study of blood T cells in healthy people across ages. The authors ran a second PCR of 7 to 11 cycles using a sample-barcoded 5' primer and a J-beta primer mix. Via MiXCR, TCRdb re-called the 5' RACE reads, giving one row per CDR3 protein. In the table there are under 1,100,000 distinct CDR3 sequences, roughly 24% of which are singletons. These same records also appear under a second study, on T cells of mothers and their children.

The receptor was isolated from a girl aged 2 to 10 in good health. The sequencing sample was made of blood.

The CDR3 DNA sequence: TGTGCCAGCAGCTATAGGGGGACGGGGGTCTACGAGCAGTACTTC. Amino acids: CASSYRGTGVYEQYF. This chain uses TRBV28 with TRBJ2-7; the D call may be TRBD1 or TRBD2 (6 bases each). This CDR3 contains 15 residues. V was trimmed by 6 bases and J by 3 bases, leaving 18 bases between them. The germline V gene has CDR1 MDHEN and CDR2 SYDVKM.